These 23 T cell receptor beta chains were all obtained from the same sample, sequenced in a study of vaccination and CD4 T cells after COVID-19. Their cognate antigens are unknown. Oncomine TCR Beta short-read sequencing was applied to DNA from cultured CD4+ T cells. TCRdb reprocessed the PCR reads via MiXCR and lists one record per CDR3 protein. The table shows fewer than 16,000 distinct CDR3 sequences, with roughly 58% occurring only once. Sample treatment: roughly ten-day PBMC culture with coronavirus spike peptide pools or control peptides (ViraFEST assay). Sequenced sample: CD4+ T cells from blood, cultured in vitro. Receptor source: a human donor who had recovered from COVID-19.

This clonotype is labeled as large. V usage is TRBV6-2 or TRBV6-3 and J usage is TRBJ1-2; a possible D gene is TRBD1 (5 bases). This CDR3 comprises 15 residues. Looked up from germline, CDR1 is MNHEY and CDR2 is SVGEGT. The ends were cut back, 0 bases at V and 7 bases at J, with 15 bases in the middle. CDR3 nucleotides: TGTGCCAGCAGTTACTCGACGGGGGGATTGAGTGGCTACACCTTC. It translates to CASSYSTGGLSGYTF.

In this sample, this clonotype turned up a few times. V usage is TRBV20-1 and J usage is TRBJ1-2, with TRBD1 matching 9 bases. Looked up from germline, CDR1 is DFQATT and CDR2 is SNEGSKA (reference sequence). The CDR3 runs to 13 residues. V lost 4 bases, J lost 4 bases, and 4 bases stayed unmatched. As DNA, the CDR3 is TGCAGTGCTAAGACAGGGGGGAGCTATGGCTACACCTTC. This sequence encodes CSAKTGGSYGYTF.

This chain uses TRBV20-1 with TRBJ1-4; TRBD1 aligns across 9 bases. The CDR3 is 15 amino acids. V shed 1 base and J 7 bases; nucleotides not matched to a gene: 7. Germline CDR1 DFQATT, CDR2 SNEGSKA (reference sequence). This CDR3 reads CSARAPGQGGEKLFF. Written as DNA, the CDR3 is TGCAGTGCTAGAGCTCCGGGACAGGGCGGTGAAAAACTGTTTTTT.

The chain carries TRBV6-5 and TRBJ2-3; D call uncertain. The germline V gene encodes CDR1 MNHEY and CDR2 SVGAGI. Trimming removed 2 bases at V and 4 bases at J, with 7 bases between. The CDR3 has 13 amino acids. The CDR3 sequence: CASSYTSADTQYF. CDR3 sequence (DNA): TGTGCCAGCAGTTACACGTCGGCAGATACGCAGTATTTT.

The chain combines TRBV24-1 with TRBJ1-4; a possible D gene is TRBD1 (6 bases). The germline V gene has CDR1 KGHDR and CDR2 SFDVKD. Trimming removed 3 bases from V and 8 bases from J, with 18 bases in between. This CDR3 is built from 16 residues. The chain's CDR3 is CATSDPTSGAGEKLFF. CDR3 nucleotide sequence: TGTGCCACCAGTGATCCAACCTCAGGGGCGGGGGAAAAACTGTTTTTT.

The rearrangement links TRBV6-1 to TRBJ2-5; TRBD1 might be the D (7 bases). V lost 4 bases, J lost 4 bases, and 16 bases lay in between. Germline assignment: CDR1 MNHNS and CDR2 SASEGT. CDR3 length: 15 amino acids. This CDR3 is CASSAQGGPRETQYF. As DNA, the CDR3 is TGTGCCAGCAGTGCCCAGGGGGGCCCAAGAGAGACCCAGTACTTC.

This clonotype showed up just a few times. This sequence joins TRBV2 and TRBJ2-2; TRBD1 matches at 7 bases. J gave up 5 bases and V 7 bases, and 7 bases lay outside the gene matches. The CDR3 is 14 residues long. Germline V lookup: CDR1 SNHLY, CDR2 FYNNEI. CDR3 DNA: TGTGCCAGCAAAGGACAGGCGATGACCGGGGAGCTGTTTTTT. Translation gives CASKGQAMTGELFF.

In this sample, this clonotype turned up a few times. The chain uses TRBV2 and TRBJ2-2; TRBD1 matches 7 bases. The CDR3 runs to 15 residues. Germline V gene sequence: CDR1 SNHLY, CDR2 FYNNEI. V trimming: 5 bases; J trimming: 4 bases; junction bases outside the gene matches: 7. The CDR3 reads CASSRQGVVTGELFF. In nucleotides, the CDR3 is TGTGCCAGCAGTCGACAGGGAGTGGTCACCGGGGAGCTGTTTTTT.

This chain uses TRBV7-3 with TRBJ2-3; D gene ambiguous. V was shortened by 4 bases and J by 8 bases, with 16 bases between the two germline ends. The CDR3 is made up of 14 amino acids. Germline CDR1 is SGHTA and CDR2 is FQGTGA. The CDR3 loop reads CASSSVTESRTQYF. The DNA for the CDR3 is TGTGCCAGCAGCTCGGTGACCGAATCTCGTACGCAGTATTTT.

This chain connects TRBV28 to TRBJ1-2; D may be TRBD1 (5 bases). The V gene lost 4 bases and the J gene lost 1 base, with 16 bases spanning the gap. Germline loops: CDR1 MDHEN, CDR2 SYDVKM. This CDR3 region has 16 residues. The CDR3, as DNA: TGTGCCAGCAGTTCCGGGGCGTTTGGCCATAACTATGGCTACACCTTC. Amino acid sequence: CASSSGAFGHNYGYTF.

The gene calls are TRBV9 and TRBJ2-7; 9 bases agree with TRBD1. J was trimmed by 7 bases and V by 4 bases; bases with no gene match: 9. Germline CDR1 and CDR2: SGDLS and YYNGEE. The CDR3 contains 14 residues. In nucleotides, the CDR3 is TGTGCCAGCAGCCCGCGGACAGGGGCGTGGGAGCAGTACTTC. Protein product: CASSPRTGAWEQYF. The full variable domain, completed using reference TRBV9 and TRBJ2-7, is DSGVTQTPKHLITATGQRVTLRCSPRSGDLSVYWYQQSLDQGLQFLIQYYNGEERAKGNILERFSAQQFPDLHSELNLSSLELGDSALYFCASSPRTGAWEQYFGPGTRLTVT.

This clonotype has more than one count but fewer than ten. The V and J genes are TRBV11-2 and TRBJ1-2; D perhaps matches TRBD1 (5 bases). CDR3 length: 14 residues. V gave up 1 base and J gave up 8 bases, with 14 bases separating them. Germline CDR1 is SGHAT and CDR2 is FQNNGV. CDR3 sequence (DNA): TGTGCCAGCAGCTTAGCCCAGACAGCCGGCGGCTACACCTTC. Amino acids: CASSLAQTAGGYTF.

This chain uses TRBV11-3 with TRBJ2-6; D is uncertain. The CDR3 consists of 17 residues. Trimming took off 0 bases at V and 0 bases at J, with 9 bases between the two ends. Germline CDR1 SGHNT, CDR2 YENEEA. CDR3 amino acids: CASSLEAVVSGANVLTF. The CDR3 nucleotides are TGTGCCAGCAGCTTAGAGGCCGTCGTCTCTGGGGCCAACGTCCTGACTTTC.

By share, this clonotype counts as large. The chain recombines TRBV19 with TRBJ2-1, with 9 bases that match TRBD2. This CDR3 spans 14 amino acids. Germline CDR1 LNHDA, CDR2 SQIVND (reference sequence). V shed 6 bases and J 5 bases; nucleotides not matched to a gene: 5. The CDR3, as DNA: TGTGCCAGTAGAAGACTAGCGGTAAACAATGAGCAGTTCTTC. Amino acid sequence: CASRRLAVNNEQFF.

The chain recombines TRBV6-1 with TRBJ1-1; perhaps TRBD1 as D (5 bases). Trimming pared 4 bases from V and 5 bases from J, leaving 26 bases between. This CDR3 is built from 18 residues. Germline lookup yields CDR1 MNHNS and CDR2 SASEGT. CDR3 in DNA: TGTGCCAGCAGTGTTCTAGGGGTGGGCCCGGACGGAATAACTGAAGCTTTCTTT. Its translation is CASSVLGVGPDGITEAFF.

The genes are TRBV12-3 or TRBV12-4 and TRBJ2-5; TRBD2 aligns across 8 bases. The junction had 9 bases not matched to a gene; V was cut back by 6 bases and J by 9 bases. The CDR3 runs 13 residues. The DNA of the CDR3 is TGTGCCAGCAGGACTAGCGCACTCGGGGCCCAGTACTTC. This sequence encodes CASRTSALGAQYF.

This clonotype showed up just once. The chain uses TRBV7-2 and TRBJ2-4; 14 nucleotides agree with TRBD2. Germline CDR1 SGHTA, CDR2 FQGNSA. V lost 5 bases and J lost 3; bases outside the gene matches: 9. This CDR3 is built from 18 residues. CDR3 residues: CASSLTSGRAGGKNIQYF. The CDR3 nucleotides read TGTGCCAGCAGCCTGACTAGCGGGAGGGCCGGGGGCAAAAACATTCAGTACTTC.

V is TRBV7-9 and J is TRBJ1-3, with D tentatively TRBD1 (5 bases). CDR1 is SEHNR, CDR2 FQNEAQ, per germline (reference sequence). With 3 bases removed from V and 2 bases from J, the gap between germline ends came to 11 bases. The CDR3 is made up of 15 amino acids. The chain's CDR3 is CASSLAGTAGNTIYF. DNA of the CDR3: TGTGCCAGCAGCTTGGCCGGGACGGCTGGAAACACCATATATTTT.

The chain links TRBV20-1 to TRBJ1-4, with 9 bases aligning to TRBD1. This CDR3 contains 17 residues. Germline V gene lookup returns CDR1 DFQATT and CDR2 SNEGSKA (reference sequence). J was trimmed by 7 bases and V by 6 bases; bases with no gene match: 18. For the CDR3, the DNA is TGCAGTGCCAGGACAGGGGCCAGCCGGATAGATCCTGAAAAACTGTTTTTT. This sequence encodes CSARTGASRIDPEKLFF.

The V gene is TRBV6-2 or TRBV6-3, the J gene TRBJ1-5; D is ambiguous. The CDR3 has 13 residues. Per the germline V gene, CDR1 is MNHEY and CDR2 is SVGEGT. V lost 6 bases to trimming and J lost 0 bases, with 6 bases between them. The DNA of the CDR3 is TGTGCCAGCAGCCCCAATAGCAATCAGCCCCAGCATTTT. Translating gives CASSPNSNQPQHF.

The chain combines TRBV20-1 with TRBJ1-2, with TRBD1 matching over 8 bases. This CDR3 is 12 amino acids long. V was clipped by 6 bases and J by 9 bases; unmatched bases: 9. Germline CDR1 reads DFQATT; CDR2 reads SNEGSKA (reference sequence). The chain's CDR3 is CSARTGSSSYTF. The CDR3 DNA reads as TGCAGTGCCAGGACAGGGTCTAGTAGCTACACCTTC.

This rearrangement joins TRBV6-5 to TRBJ2-3, with 10 positions matching TRBD2. The CDR3 extends over 17 amino acids. The trim removed 2 bases at V and 1 base at J, leaving 6 bases unmatched. In germline, CDR1 is MNHEY, CDR2 SVGAGI. The CDR3 sequence: CASSYHFSGRGTDTQYF. CDR3 DNA: TGTGCCAGCAGTTACCACTTCAGCGGGAGGGGCACAGATACGCAGTATTTT.

The chain carries TRBV7-2 and TRBJ2-2; TRBD2 is a possible D gene (7 bases). V lost 2 bases to trimming and J lost 9 bases, with 22 bases between them. The germline V gene has CDR1 SGHTA and CDR2 FQGNSA. The CDR3 is 17 amino acids. The CDR3 protein is CASSLRGGTPEGRELFF. As DNA, the CDR3 is TGTGCCAGCAGCTTAAGGGGGGGTACACCAGAGGGGCGGGAGCTGTTTTTT.